A selection of T cell receptor beta chains follows, all from one sample in a study of T-cell memory formation after mild COVID-19. Each CDR3 protein gets one entry after TCRdb re-called the 5' RACE reads with MiXCR. This table holds about 470,000 distinct CDR3 sequences, approximately 23% found once. Sequenced sample: PBMCs or a T cell subset sorted from them (not recorded which). The receptors were gathered from an adult woman who had mild COVID-19 (a few samples of this study predate the infection). Cell type and time point are not known. CDR3s include the opening cysteine and the closing phenylalanine or tryptophan. Each record gives: D gene, V gene, clone size, J gene, CDR3 protein, CDR3 DNA. A D gene is named only where the DNA matches it firmly. Where a row states a size, it is once, few, many or the class of an expanded clone; other rows omit it.

d_gene: .
v_gene: TRBV20-1
abundance: few
j_gene: TRBJ1-2
CDR3aa: CSAREQNYGYTF
CDR3nt: TGCAGTGCTAGAGAGCAGAACTATGGCTACACCTTC

d_gene: .
v_gene: TRBV10-3
abundance: .
j_gene: TRBJ2-7
CDR3aa: CAISERGRASSYEQYF
CDR3nt: TGTGCCATCAGTGAGAGGGGACGAGCTTCTTCCTACGAGCAGTACTTC

d_gene: TRBD1
v_gene: TRBV12-3/TRBV12-4
abundance: few
j_gene: TRBJ1-2
CDR3aa: CASSPTGEVYGYTF
CDR3nt: TGTGCCAGCAGTCCCACAGGGGAGGTCTATGGCTACACCTTC

d_gene: .
v_gene: TRBV29-1
abundance: .
j_gene: TRBJ1-3
CDR3aa: CSVEDWGSGNTIYF
CDR3nt: TGCAGCGTCGAGGACTGGGGCTCTGGAAACACCATATATTTT

d_gene: TRBD1
v_gene: TRBV10-3
abundance: few
j_gene: TRBJ1-1
CDR3aa: CAISRGQGADTEAFF
CDR3nt: TGTGCCATCAGTCGGGGACAGGGGGCTGACACTGAAGCTTTCTTT

d_gene: TRBD1
v_gene: TRBV3-1
abundance: .
j_gene: TRBJ1-1
CDR3aa: CASSQGDRGFFTEAFF
CDR3nt: TGTGCCAGCAGCCAAGGGGACAGGGGGTTTTTCACTGAAGCTTTCTTT

d_gene: .
v_gene: TRBV7-2
abundance: .
j_gene: TRBJ1-2
CDR3aa: CASSLGGHYGYTF
CDR3nt: TGTGCCAGCAGCTTAGGAGGCCACTATGGCTACACCTTC

d_gene: .
v_gene: TRBV7-2
abundance: .
j_gene: TRBJ2-2
CDR3aa: CDSSARDTGELFF
CDR3nt: TGTGACAGCAGCGCCCGGGATACCGGGGAGCTGTTTTTT

d_gene: .
v_gene: TRBV20-1
abundance: .
j_gene: TRBJ1-1
CDR3aa: CSARGGTANTEAFF
CDR3nt: TGCAGTGCTAGAGGGGGGACCGCGAACACTGAAGCTTTCTTT

d_gene: TRBD2
v_gene: TRBV5-5
abundance: few
j_gene: TRBJ2-1
CDR3aa: CASSLDRAGASRQFF
CDR3nt: TGTGCCAGCAGCTTGGATCGAGCGGGAGCTTCCCGGCAGTTCTTC

d_gene: .
v_gene: TRBV4-1
abundance: .
j_gene: TRBJ1-2
CDR3aa: CASSQGNPYGYTF
CDR3nt: TGCGCCAGCAGCCAAGGTAACCCCTATGGCTACACCTTC

d_gene: TRBD1
v_gene: TRBV6-6
abundance: .
j_gene: TRBJ1-1
CDR3aa: CASSYNRGLTGTEAFF
CDR3nt: TGTGCCAGCAGTTACAACAGGGGGCTAACAGGCACTGAAGCTTTCTTT

d_gene: TRBD1
v_gene: TRBV20-1
abundance: few
j_gene: TRBJ1-5
CDR3aa: CSASPGQGSNQPQHF
CDR3nt: TGCAGTGCTAGCCCGGGACAGGGTTCCAATCAGCCCCAGCATTTT

d_gene: .
v_gene: TRBV3-1
abundance: .
j_gene: TRBJ2-5
CDR3aa: CASSRGEETQYF
CDR3nt: TGTGCCAGCAGCCGGGGGGAAGAGACCCAGTACTTC

d_gene: TRBD1
v_gene: TRBV4-3
abundance: .
j_gene: TRBJ2-4
CDR3aa: CASSLTGASNIQYF
CDR3nt: TGCGCCAGCAGCCTGACAGGGGCCTCAAACATTCAGTACTTC

d_gene: TRBD1
v_gene: TRBV5-1
abundance: few
j_gene: TRBJ2-3
CDR3aa: CASYTGDLTDTQYF
CDR3nt: TGCGCCAGCTATACAGGGGACCTCACAGATACGCAGTATTTT

d_gene: TRBD2
v_gene: TRBV7-9
abundance: .
j_gene: TRBJ2-5
CDR3aa: CASSLDGGLAGETQYF
CDR3nt: TGTGCCAGCAGCTTAGACGGGGGACTAGCGGGGGAGACCCAGTACTTC

d_gene: TRBD2
v_gene: TRBV5-5
abundance: many
j_gene: TRBJ2-1
CDR3aa: CASSLAGGGPRDNEQFF
CDR3nt: TGTGCCAGCAGCTTGGCCGGGGGGGGACCCCGGGACAATGAGCAGTTCTTC

d_gene: .
v_gene: TRBV6-2/TRBV6-3
abundance: .
j_gene: TRBJ2-2
CDR3aa: CASSPEGEGELFF
CDR3nt: TGTGCCAGCAGTCCCGAGGGGGAAGGGGAGCTGTTTTTT

d_gene: .
v_gene: TRBV4-3
abundance: .
j_gene: TRBJ2-1
CDR3aa: CASSQDTGGGSYNEQFF
CDR3nt: TGCGCCAGCAGCCAAGATACGGGGGGCGGATCCTACAATGAGCAGTTCTTC

d_gene: .
v_gene: TRBV4-1
abundance: few
j_gene: TRBJ1-4
CDR3aa: CASSPGPQRATNEKLFF
CDR3nt: TGCGCCAGCAGCCCCGGCCCCCAAAGAGCAACTAATGAAAAACTGTTTTTT

d_gene: TRBD2
v_gene: TRBV5-1
abundance: .
j_gene: TRBJ2-2
CDR3aa: CASSSGLAGKNTGELFF
CDR3nt: TGCGCCAGCAGCTCTGGACTAGCGGGAAAGAACACCGGGGAGCTGTTTTTT

d_gene: .
v_gene: TRBV7-6
abundance: many
j_gene: TRBJ2-3
CDR3aa: CASSLDGRTDTQYF
CDR3nt: TGTGCCAGCAGCTTAGATGGGCGTACAGATACGCAGTATTTT

d_gene: TRBD2
v_gene: TRBV7-9
abundance: .
j_gene: TRBJ2-5
CDR3aa: CASSPGTSGSFETQYF
CDR3nt: TGTGCCAGCAGCCCCGGGACTAGCGGGAGTTTTGAGACCCAGTACTTC

d_gene: .
v_gene: TRBV10-3
abundance: .
j_gene: TRBJ2-2
CDR3aa: CATSTSNTGELFF
CDR3nt: TGTGCCACCAGCACCTCAAACACCGGGGAGCTGTTTTTT

d_gene: .
v_gene: TRBV27
abundance: .
j_gene: TRBJ2-5
CDR3aa: CASSSTEQETQYF
CDR3nt: TGTGCCAGCAGTTCAACGGAACAAGAGACCCAGTACTTC

d_gene: TRBD1
v_gene: TRBV13
abundance: .
j_gene: TRBJ2-2
CDR3aa: CASSPGTGVTNTGELFF
CDR3nt: TGTGCCAGCAGCCCCGGGACAGGGGTAACGAACACCGGGGAGCTGTTTTTT

d_gene: .
v_gene: TRBV2
abundance: .
j_gene: TRBJ2-1
CDR3aa: CASQGSNEQFF
CDR3nt: TGTGCCAGCCAGGGTAGCAATGAGCAGTTCTTC

d_gene: TRBD1
v_gene: TRBV27
abundance: .
j_gene: TRBJ2-7
CDR3aa: CASSQGQGTGIYEQYF
CDR3nt: TGTGCCAGCAGTCAAGGACAGGGTACGGGCATCTACGAGCAGTACTTC

d_gene: .
v_gene: TRBV11-2
abundance: .
j_gene: TRBJ1-6
CDR3aa: CASSPFMGNSPLHF
CDR3nt: TGTGCCAGCAGCCCGTTTATGGGTAATTCACCCCTCCACTTT

d_gene: TRBD1
v_gene: TRBV11-3
abundance: .
j_gene: TRBJ2-7
CDR3aa: CASRTGQGPYEQYF
CDR3nt: TGTGCCAGCAGAACGGGACAGGGCCCCTACGAGCAGTACTTC

d_gene: .
v_gene: TRBV5-1
abundance: few
j_gene: TRBJ1-5
CDR3aa: CASSEGLSNQPQHF
CDR3nt: TGCGCCAGCAGCGAGGGTCTTAGCAATCAGCCCCAGCATTTT

d_gene: TRBD1
v_gene: TRBV7-9
abundance: few
j_gene: TRBJ2-1
CDR3aa: CASSGSWDRLYNEQFF
CDR3nt: TGTGCCAGCAGCGGTTCGTGGGACAGGCTCTACAATGAGCAGTTCTTC

d_gene: TRBD2
v_gene: TRBV7-9
abundance: .
j_gene: TRBJ2-1
CDR3aa: CASSFLAGGLGEQFF
CDR3nt: TGTGCCAGCAGCTTCTTAGCGGGGGGGCTTGGTGAGCAGTTCTTC

d_gene: TRBD1
v_gene: TRBV10-2
abundance: .
j_gene: TRBJ1-1
CDR3aa: CASTTGGASAFF
CDR3nt: TGCGCCAGCACCACAGGGGGGGCGTCGGCTTTCTTT

d_gene: .
v_gene: TRBV7-9
abundance: .
j_gene: TRBJ2-2
CDR3aa: CASSERWTGNTGELFF
CDR3nt: TGTGCCAGCAGCGAGAGATGGACGGGGAACACCGGGGAGCTGTTTTTT

d_gene: TRBD2
v_gene: TRBV20-1
abundance: .
j_gene: TRBJ2-1
CDR3aa: CSATTTSGRGNEQFF
CDR3nt: TGCAGTGCTACCACCACTAGCGGGAGGGGGAATGAGCAGTTCTTC

d_gene: .
v_gene: TRBV20-1
abundance: .
j_gene: TRBJ2-1
CDR3aa: CSARDGRAGGVNEQFF
CDR3nt: TGCAGTGCTAGAGATGGTAGAGCAGGGGGGGTCAATGAGCAGTTCTTC

d_gene: .
v_gene: TRBV6-6
abundance: few
j_gene: TRBJ2-1
CDR3aa: CASSRRDTHNNEQFF
CDR3nt: TGTGCCAGCAGTCGCCGGGACACACACAACAATGAGCAGTTCTTC

d_gene: .
v_gene: TRBV5-6
abundance: few
j_gene: TRBJ2-7
CDR3aa: CASSLKDYEQYF
CDR3nt: TGTGCCAGCAGCTTGAAGGACTACGAGCAGTACTTC